Below are 30 T cell receptor beta chains sequenced from a single sample in a study of blood T cell repertoires in COVID-19. Generated by immunoSEQ multiplex PCR, the TCRdb table keeps only in-frame clones and is missing some. The sample includes some 220,000 clones, 92% seen only once; the top ten take over 0.65%. The sample consisted of peripheral blood. The receptor set was obtained from a man aged 30 to 45 with COVID-19, enrolled during active disease.

The chain joins TRBV5-1 to TRBJ1-1; D gene unclear. Germline V lookup: CDR1 SGHRS, CDR2 YFSETQ. V lost 0 bases and J 5 bases, leaving 8 bases between the germline ends. This CDR3 has 13 residues. CDR3: CASSLDGVTEAFF. The DNA of the CDR3 is TGCGCCAGCAGCTTGGACGGTGTAACTGAAGCTTTCTTT.

The CDR3 protein is CASSSRLASDTQYF. CDR3 DNA sequence: TGTGCCAGCAGCTCTCGACTAGCGTCGGATACGCAGTATTTT. J is TRBJ2-3 and V is TRBV7-2; 8 bases are shared with TRBD2. Unmatched junction bases numbered 6, after V lost 4 bases and J lost 6 bases. Germline V gives CDR1 SGHTA, CDR2 FQGNSA. This CDR3 has 14 residues.

The table lists this clone with a count of one. J is TRBJ2-3 and V is TRBV6-5; TRBD2 matches at 8 bases. This CDR3 region has 14 residues. Germline V gene lookup returns CDR1 MNHEY and CDR2 SVGAGI. V shed 10 bases, J shed 1 base, and the junction held 7 bases outside the gene matches. Here the CDR3 reads CATLFGGGTDTQYF. CDR3 DNA: TGTGCCACCTTATTCGGGGGGGGCACAGATACGCAGTATTTT.

This rearrangement joins TRBV5-1 to TRBJ1-1; a weak D match, TRBD1 (6 bases). The CDR3 totals 15 residues. Germline loops: CDR1 SGHRS, CDR2 YFSETQ. V shed 1 base and J shed 1 base, with 11 bases lying between them. The CDR3 spells CASSLTGRGNTEAFF. In DNA, the CDR3 is TGCGCCAGCAGCTTGACAGGGAGGGGGAACACTGAAGCTTTCTTT.

The rearrangement uses TRBV25-1 and TRBJ1-6; tentatively, D is TRBD1 (5 bases). V was pared by 2 bases and J by 10 bases, with 9 bases between. CDR1 and CDR2 from the germline V gene are MGHDK and SYGVNS. The CDR3 consists of 13 residues. Written as DNA, the CDR3 is TGTGCCAGCAGTGAAGTCGGGGGATCACCCCTCCACTTT. It codes for CASSEVGGSPLHF.

V gene TRBV7-9 combines with J gene TRBJ1-1, with D uncertain. Trimming stripped 3 bases from V and 2 bases from J, with 13 bases between. Germline V gene lookup returns CDR1 SEHNR and CDR2 FQNEAQ (reference sequence). The CDR3 is made up of 15 amino acids. The CDR3 here is CASSFGTAGNTEAFF. CDR3 bases: TGTGCCAGCAGCTTTGGTACGGCGGGAAACACTGAAGCTTTCTTT.

This clone came up once. V gene TRBV2 combines with J gene TRBJ2-1; TRBD2 matches at 11 bases. The CDR3 is 17 residues long. After removal of 5 bases from V and 5 bases from J, the junction contained 11 bases not matched to a gene. The germline V gene encodes CDR1 SNHLY and CDR2 FYNNEI. The CDR3 DNA reads as TGTGCCAGCAGTCCCAGGACTAGCGGGTCACCGCACAATGAGCAGTTCTTC. This codes for CASSPRTSGSPHNEQFF.

This chain uses TRBV27 with TRBJ2-1; 11 nucleotides agree with TRBD2. This CDR3 spans 18 amino acids. Unmatched junction bases numbered 9, after V lost 5 bases and J lost 0 bases. Per germline, CDR1 MNHEY and CDR2 SMNVEV (reference sequence). The CDR3 bases are TGTGCCAGCAGTATCCTAGCGGGGGGACTCAGCTCCTACAATGAGCAGTTCTTC. Translating it yields CASSILAGGLSSYNEQFF.

This chain connects TRBV5-1 to TRBJ2-7; 12 bases fit TRBD2. Per the germline V gene, CDR1 is SGHRS and CDR2 is YFSETQ. This CDR3 comprises 15 residues. With 5 bases clipped from V and 1 base from J, the junction kept 4 bases outside the gene matches. This chain's CDR3 is CASSQGLAGSYEQYF. CDR3 nucleotide sequence: TGCGCCAGCAGTCAGGGACTAGCGGGTTCCTACGAGCAGTACTTC.

This sequence joins TRBV7-9 and TRBJ1-1, with TRBD1 identical over 8 bases. V was pared by 5 bases and J by 1 base, with 6 bases of the junction left unmatched. CDR3 length: 15 residues. The V gene's germline CDR1 is SEHNR and CDR2 FQNEAQ (reference sequence). The CDR3 sequence: CASSLNQGANTEAFF. In DNA, the CDR3 is TGTGCCAGCAGCCTGAACCAGGGGGCGAACACTGAAGCTTTCTTT. Looking up the rest from reference TRBV7-9 and TRBJ1-1 gives the full variable domain: DTGVSQNPRHKITKRGQNVTFRCDPISEHNRLYWYRQTLGQGPEFLTYFQNEAQLEKSRLLSDRFSAERPKGSFSTLEIQRTEQGDSAMYLCASSLNQGANTEAFFGQGTRLTVV.

This chain links TRBV25-1 with TRBJ1-1; TRBD1 matches at 8 bases. Germline V CDR1 and CDR2: MGHDK, SYGVNS. V dropped 5 bases and J dropped 3; count of bases not matched to a gene: 5. This CDR3 has 14 amino acids. The CDR3 loop reads CASSTPDRDTEAFF. CDR3 bases: TGTGCCAGCAGTACCCCGGACAGGGACACTGAAGCTTTCTTT.

This sequence joins TRBV6-1 and TRBJ1-2, with 7 bases lining up with TRBD1. The CDR3 runs to 16 residues. The V segment lost 1 base and the J segment 8 bases; nucleotides outside the gene matches: 13. The germline V gene has CDR1 MNHNS and CDR2 SASEGT. The DNA of the CDR3 is TGTGCCAGCAGTGAAGGTCCGGGTGAGGGACAGCCGGGCTACACCTTC. Its protein is CASSEGPGEGQPGYTF.

This chain uses TRBV7-9 with TRBJ2-7; 10 nucleotides match TRBD2. Germline values: CDR1 SEHNR, CDR2 FQNEAQ (reference sequence). The CDR3 extends over 17 amino acids. V shed 5 bases and J 2 bases; nucleotides not matched to a gene: 12. CDR3 amino acids: CASSGGASGSLPYEQYF. The CDR3 coding sequence is TGTGCCAGCAGCGGCGGGGCTAGCGGGAGCCTCCCCTACGAGCAGTACTTC.

V and J are TRBV29-1 and TRBJ1-1; the D is unclear. Trimming shortened V by 4 bases and J by 4 bases, and 16 bases separated the two germline ends. This CDR3 comprises 14 residues. In germline, CDR1 is SQVTM, CDR2 ANQGSEA. Written as DNA, the CDR3 is TGCAGCGTTGCCGGTCGGTGGCGGAGCACTGAAGCTTTCTTT. Protein sequence: CSVAGRWRSTEAFF.

The chain has TRBV5-4 and TRBJ1-2; maybe TRBD1 (6 bases). Deletions cut 4 bases from V and 3 bases from J, with 22 bases between. CDR3 size: 17 residues. CDR1 SGHNT and CDR2 YYREEE come from the germline V gene (reference sequence). The CDR3: CASSGGGGAMFDYGYTF. The CDR3 DNA reads TGTGCCAGCAGCGGTGGGGGGGGCGCGATGTTTGACTATGGCTACACCTTC.

The chain couples TRBV2 to TRBJ1-6, with 11 bases identical to TRBD1. Germline CDR1 SNHLY, CDR2 FYNNEI. The J segment lost 10 bases and the V segment lost 4 bases, leaving 3 bases of the junction unmatched. This CDR3 is built from 14 residues. CDR3 sequence (DNA): TGTGCCAGCAGTGGGACAGGGGGCTGGTCACCCCTCCACTTT. Translating gives CASSGTGGWSPLHF.

The chain couples TRBV4-1 to TRBJ2-3; TRBD2 is a possible D gene (6 bases). The germline V gene has CDR1 MGHRA and CDR2 YSYEKL. The germline V and J ends were trimmed by 0 bases and 5 bases, with 15 bases remaining between them. The CDR3 has 16 residues. The CDR3 coding sequence is TGCGCCAGCAGCCAAGATGGGCTAGCGCAGGGAGATACGCAGTATTTT. This sequence encodes CASSQDGLAQGDTQYF.

The V call is TRBV4-1, the J call TRBJ2-3; a possible D gene is TRBD2 (6 bases). This CDR3 has 17 amino acids. V was clipped by 0 bases and J by 7 bases, with 20 bases between them. The germline gives CDR1 MGHRA, CDR2 YSYEKL. As DNA, the CDR3 is TGCGCCAGCAGCCAAGAGAACTTCGGGGGACCGGTATATACGCAGTATTTT. Residues: CASSQENFGGPVYTQYF.

V usage is TRBV19 and J usage is TRBJ1-4; 8 nucleotides match TRBD1. Germline assignment: CDR1 LNHDA and CDR2 SQIVND (reference sequence). This CDR3 has 15 residues. V lost 6 bases, J lost 7 bases, and 10 bases stayed unmatched. The CDR3 nucleotides are TGTGCCAGTAGCCCGACAGGGGTTGGCGGTGAAAAACTGTTTTTT. Translating it yields CASSPTGVGGEKLFF.

The chain employs TRBV10-3 and TRBJ1-2, with D unresolved. This CDR3 is 11 amino acids long. Germline CDR1 is ENHRY and CDR2 is SYGVKD. The germline V and J ends were trimmed by 6 bases and 11 bases, with 13 bases remaining between them. The DNA of the CDR3 is TGTGCCATCAGAGCGGAAACTGGATACACCTTC. Protein product: CAIRAETGYTF.

The chain joins TRBV5-5 to TRBJ1-2, with D tentatively TRBD1 (6 bases). CDR3 length equals 14 residues. The V end was cut by 5 bases, the J end by 5 bases, with 16 bases between. Germline CDR1 is SGHKS and CDR2 is YYEKEE (reference sequence). The CDR3, as DNA: TGTGCCAGCAGTCAAACCTCGGACAGTTATGGCTACACCTTC. Residues: CASSQTSDSYGYTF.

The V and J genes are TRBV30 and TRBJ2-7; TRBD1 aligns across 10 bases. The V segment lost 3 bases and the J segment 1 base; nucleotides outside the gene matches: 6. This CDR3 is built from 15 residues. Germline V lookup: CDR1 GTSNPN, CDR2 SVGIG (reference sequence). The CDR3, as DNA: TGTGCCTGGAGAACGGGACAGGGGTGGTCCTACGAGCAGTACTTC. Amino acids: CAWRTGQGWSYEQYF.

On this clone itself: A much larger clone is a single base away; this may be a read error. The sample carries other DNA sequences with the same CDR3. This sequence joins TRBV12-3 or TRBV12-4 and TRBJ2-7; maybe TRBD1 (6 bases). The CDR3 runs 12 residues. Trimming took 5 bases from V and 4 from J, leaving 9 bases between them. CDR3 DNA: TGTGCCAGCAGTCCACAGGGTTACGAGCAGTACTTC. Amino acids: CASSPQGYEQYF.

This chain links TRBV14 with TRBJ1-2; 8 nucleotides match TRBD1. Germline V gives CDR1 SGHDN, CDR2 FVKESK. The V and J ends lost 6 bases and 7 bases, in that order; junction bases with no gene match: 7. This CDR3 is 13 amino acids long. The CDR3 nucleotides are TGTGCCAGCAGTCAACAGGGGGTCGGTGGCTACACCTTC. Its protein is CASSQQGVGGYTF.

The V call is TRBV3-1 (or the pseudogene TRBV3-2), the J call TRBJ1-5; a possible D gene is TRBD1 (6 bases). CDR1 and CDR2 (germline): LGHDT, YNNKEL (reference sequence). This CDR3 has 15 residues. Trimming shortened V by 2 bases and J by 2 bases, and 10 bases separated the two germline ends. In DNA, the CDR3 is TGTGCCAGCAGCCAAAACGCAGGGGGCAATCAGCCCCAGCATTTT. Protein product: CASSQNAGGNQPQHF.

This chain's CDR3 is CASSRRTGSGANVLTF. CDR3 coding DNA: TGTGCCAGTAGTCGTCGGACAGGGTCTGGGGCCAACGTCCTGACTTTC. This rearrangement joins TRBV19 to TRBJ2-6; 8 bases are shared with TRBD1. Looked up from germline, CDR1 is LNHDA and CDR2 is SQIVND (reference sequence). The CDR3 sequence is 16 residues long. J lost 1 base, V lost 5 bases, and 4 bases had no gene match.

The chain uses TRBV7-6 and TRBJ2-1, with 10 bases that match TRBD2. V lost 10 bases, J lost 7 bases, and 13 bases stayed unmatched. Per germline, CDR1 SGHVS and CDR2 FNYEAQ. The CDR3 sequence is 15 residues long. As DNA, the CDR3 is TGTGCCAACGAACCGGGACTAGCGATTCGAAATGAGCAGTTCTTC. This encodes CANEPGLAIRNEQFF.

The rearrangement links TRBV19 to TRBJ1-5; 8 bases map to TRBD1. The CDR3 runs 15 residues. In germline, CDR1 is LNHDA, CDR2 SQIVND (reference sequence). With 6 bases clipped from V and 4 bases from J, the junction kept 8 bases outside the gene matches. In DNA form, the CDR3 reads TGTGCCAGTAGAACCGGGACAGGCCATAATCAGCCCCAGCATTTT. It is translated as CASRTGTGHNQPQHF.

The chain couples TRBV27 to TRBJ2-1; 7 bases are a match to TRBD2. Per germline, CDR1 MNHEY and CDR2 SMNVEV (reference sequence). The length of the CDR3 is 15 residues. The ends lost 2 bases at V and 3 bases at J; junction bases unmatched: 4. As DNA, the CDR3 is TGTGCCAGCAGTTTAGCTAGCGGCAACTACAATGAGCAGTTCTTC. Its translation is CASSLASGNYNEQFF.

V is TRBV19 and J is TRBJ1-1; the D gene is possibly TRBD1 (5 bases). CDR1 is LNHDA, CDR2 SQIVND, per germline (reference sequence). This CDR3 comprises 17 residues. V dropped 4 bases and J dropped 0 bases, with 18 bases sitting between them. The CDR3, as DNA: TGTGCCAGTAGTAGTGGGCAGGGCCTAATTATGAACACTGAAGCTTTCTTT. Protein product: CASSSGQGLIMNTEAFF.